This T cell receptor beta chain was captured by sequencing in a study of blood T cell repertoires in COVID-19. V dropped 3 bases and J dropped 6; count of bases not matched to a gene: 8. The CDR3 loop spans 15 amino acids. Germline V gene sequence: CDR1 KGHSH, CDR2 LQKENI. TCRdb keeps only in-frame clones here, not all; method: immunoSEQ multiplex PCR. In the table there are about 150,000 clones, approximately 83% of which are singletons. V gene TRBV18 combines with J gene TRBJ1-1; TRBD1 aligns across 9 bases. The sequenced material came from peripheral blood. The origin of this receptor is a woman aged 55-70 years with acute or convalescent COVID-19. The CDR3 nucleotides read TGTGCCAGCTCACCCCGGACAGGGGAAGGTTCTGAAGCTTTCTTT. Translated: CASSPRTGEGSEAFF.